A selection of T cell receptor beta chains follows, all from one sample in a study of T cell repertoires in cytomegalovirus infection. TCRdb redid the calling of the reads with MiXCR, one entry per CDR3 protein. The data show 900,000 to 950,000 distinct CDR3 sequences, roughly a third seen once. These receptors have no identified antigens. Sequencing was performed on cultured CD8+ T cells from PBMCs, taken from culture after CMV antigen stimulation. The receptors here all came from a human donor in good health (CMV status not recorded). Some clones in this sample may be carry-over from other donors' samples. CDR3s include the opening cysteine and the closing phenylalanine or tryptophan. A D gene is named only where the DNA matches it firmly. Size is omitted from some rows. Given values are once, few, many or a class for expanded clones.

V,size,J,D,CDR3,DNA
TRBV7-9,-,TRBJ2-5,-,CASCLEGPGPFSSETQYF,TGTGCCAGCTGCTTAGAGGGGCCAGGTCCGTTTTCCTCGGAGACCCAGTACTTC
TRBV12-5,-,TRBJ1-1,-,CASGRLGARRSTEAFF,TGTGCTAGTGGTCGCCTTGGGGCTCGAAGATCCACTGAAGCTTTCTTT
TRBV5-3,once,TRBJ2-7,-,CASSDRPSFEQYF,TGTGCCAGCAGCGACAGGCCCTCCTTCGAGCAGTACTTC
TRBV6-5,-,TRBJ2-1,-,CASSHRLAISSYNEQFF,TGTGCCAGCAGTCACAGGCTGGCTATCAGCTCCTACAATGAGCAGTTCTTC
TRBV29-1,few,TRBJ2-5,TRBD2,CSVAGGGLQETQYF,TGCAGCGTGGCCGGGGGGGGATTACAAGAGACCCAGTACTTC
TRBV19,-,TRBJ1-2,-,CASSFGICDYTF,TGTGCCAGTAGTTTCGGAATTTGTGACTACACCTTC
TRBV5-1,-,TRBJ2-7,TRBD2,CASSLTPREGLYEQYF,TGCGCCAGCAGCCTAACTCCCAGGGAGGGACTCTACGAGCAGTACTTC
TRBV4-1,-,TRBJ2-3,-,CASSPPGIDTQYF,TGCGCCAGCAGCCCCCCAGGGATAGATACGCAGTATTTT
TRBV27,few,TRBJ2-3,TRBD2,CASREKATGLGRADTQYF,TGTGCCAGCAGAGAAAAAGCCACGGGACTAGGGCGAGCAGATACGCAGTATTTT
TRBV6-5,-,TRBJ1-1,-,CASSYSGVENTEAFF,TGTGCCAGCAGTTACTCAGGGGTTGAAAACACTGAAGCTTTCTTT
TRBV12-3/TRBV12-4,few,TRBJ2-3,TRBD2,CASSPISGGAGDTQYF,TGTGCCAGCAGCCCGATTAGCGGGGGGGCCGGAGATACGCAGTATTTT
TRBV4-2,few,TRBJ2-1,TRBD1,CASSQSTGGYNEQFF,TGTGCCAGCAGCCAGTCGACAGGGGGCTACAATGAGCAGTTCTTC
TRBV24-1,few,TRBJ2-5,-,CATSDRDTTLQETQYF,TGTGCCACCAGTGATCGGGACACTACACTCCAAGAGACCCAGTACTTC
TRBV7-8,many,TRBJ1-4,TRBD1,CASSLKGTGRNEKLFF,TGTGCCAGCAGCTTAAAGGGGACAGGAAGGAATGAAAAACTGTTTTTT
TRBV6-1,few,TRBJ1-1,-,CASSVRVNTEAFF,TGTGCCAGCAGTGTCAGAGTGAACACTGAAGCTTTCTTT
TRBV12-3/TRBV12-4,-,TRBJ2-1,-,CASSLPTGHEQFF,TGTGCTAGCAGTTTACCGACAGGCCATGAGCAGTTCTTC